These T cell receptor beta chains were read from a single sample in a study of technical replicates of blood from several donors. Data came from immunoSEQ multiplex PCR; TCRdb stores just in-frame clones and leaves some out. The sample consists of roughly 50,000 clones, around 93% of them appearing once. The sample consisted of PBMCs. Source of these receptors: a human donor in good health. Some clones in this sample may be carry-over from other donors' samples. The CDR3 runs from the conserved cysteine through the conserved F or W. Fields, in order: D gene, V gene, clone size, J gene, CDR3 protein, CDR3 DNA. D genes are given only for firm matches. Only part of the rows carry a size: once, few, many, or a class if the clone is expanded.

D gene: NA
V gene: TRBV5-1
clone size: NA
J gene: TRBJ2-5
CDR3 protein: CASSLPRQQETQYF
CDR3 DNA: TGCGCCAGCAGCTTGCCGCGACAGCAAGAGACCCAGTACTTC

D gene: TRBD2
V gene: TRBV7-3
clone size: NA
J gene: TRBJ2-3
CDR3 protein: CASSYQRETDTQYF
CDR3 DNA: TGTGCCAGCAGCTACCAGCGGGAGACAGATACGCAGTATTTT

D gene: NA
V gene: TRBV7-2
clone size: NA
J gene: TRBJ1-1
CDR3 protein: CASSSLGGVVNTEAFF
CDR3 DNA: TGTGCCAGCAGCTCATTGGGGGGAGTGGTGAACACTGAAGCTTTCTTT

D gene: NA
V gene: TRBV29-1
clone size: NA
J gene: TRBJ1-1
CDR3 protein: CSAKPQWGGTEAFF
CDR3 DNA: TGCAGCGCCAAACCACAATGGGGGGGAACTGAAGCTTTCTTT

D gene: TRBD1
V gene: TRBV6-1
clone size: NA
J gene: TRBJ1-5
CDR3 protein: CASSEAGQGQPQHF
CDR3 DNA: TGTGCCAGCAGTGAAGCGGGACAGGGACAGCCCCAGCATTTT

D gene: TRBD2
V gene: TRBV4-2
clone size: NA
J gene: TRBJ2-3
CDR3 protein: CASSPSLAGVTDTQYF
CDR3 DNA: TGTGCCAGCAGCCCATCACTAGCGGGGGTGACAGATACGCAGTATTTT

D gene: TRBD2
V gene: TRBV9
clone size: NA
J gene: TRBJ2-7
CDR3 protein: CASSVGYGASGRGEQYF
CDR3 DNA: TGTGCCAGCAGCGTAGGATATGGGGCTAGCGGGAGGGGGGAGCAGTACTTC

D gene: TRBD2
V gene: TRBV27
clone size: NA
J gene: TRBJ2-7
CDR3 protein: CASSTTSGRYQQYF
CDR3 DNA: TGTGCCAGCAGTACCACTAGCGGGAGGTATCAGCAGTACTTC

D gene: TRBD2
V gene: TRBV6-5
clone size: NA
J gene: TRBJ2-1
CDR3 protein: CASSYFGRPSYNEQFF
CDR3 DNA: TGTGCCAGCAGTTACTTCGGGAGGCCCTCCTACAATGAGCAGTTCTTC

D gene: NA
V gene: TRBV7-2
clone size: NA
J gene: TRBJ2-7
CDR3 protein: CASSLAPLSRGAAYEQYF
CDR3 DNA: TGTGCCAGCAGCTTAGCTCCACTAAGTCGGGGGGCGGCCTACGAGCAGTACTTC

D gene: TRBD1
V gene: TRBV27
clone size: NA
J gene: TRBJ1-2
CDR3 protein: CASSLAGQGFGYTF
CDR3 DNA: TGTGCCAGCAGTTTAGCGGGACAGGGTTTTGGCTACACCTTC

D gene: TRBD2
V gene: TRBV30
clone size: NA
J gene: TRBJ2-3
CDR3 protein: CAWSATSGSSDTQYF
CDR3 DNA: TGTGCCTGGAGTGCGACTAGCGGGAGCTCAGATACGCAGTATTTT

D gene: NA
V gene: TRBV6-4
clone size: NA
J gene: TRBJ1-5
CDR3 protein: CASSSYSNQPQHF
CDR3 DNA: TGTGCCAGCAGTAGCTATAGCAATCAGCCCCAGCATTTT

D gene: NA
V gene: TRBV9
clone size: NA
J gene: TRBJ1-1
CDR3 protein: CASSVRPGTEAFF
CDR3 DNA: TGTGCCAGCAGCGTGAGGCCGGGAACTGAAGCTTTCTTT

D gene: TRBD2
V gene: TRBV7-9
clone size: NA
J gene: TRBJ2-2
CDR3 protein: CASSRSGGAGNTGELFF
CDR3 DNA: TGTGCCAGCAGCCGTTCGGGGGGGGCAGGGAACACCGGGGAGCTGTTTTTT

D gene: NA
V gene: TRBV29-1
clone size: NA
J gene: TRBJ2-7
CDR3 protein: CSAAESYEQYF
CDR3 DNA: TGCAGCGCCGCTGAATCCTACGAGCAGTACTTC

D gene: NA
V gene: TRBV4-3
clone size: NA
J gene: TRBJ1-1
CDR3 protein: CASSQLYNTEAFF
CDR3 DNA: TGCGCCAGCAGTCAACTTTATAACACTGAAGCTTTCTTT

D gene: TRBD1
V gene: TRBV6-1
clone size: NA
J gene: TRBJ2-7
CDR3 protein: CASSKGTDYEQYF
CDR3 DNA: TGTGCCAGCAGTAAGGGGACAGACTACGAGCAGTACTTC

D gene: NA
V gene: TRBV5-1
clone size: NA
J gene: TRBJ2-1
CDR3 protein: CASTLLDSSYNEQFF
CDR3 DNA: TGCGCCAGCACCCTATTGGACAGCTCCTACAATGAGCAGTTCTTC

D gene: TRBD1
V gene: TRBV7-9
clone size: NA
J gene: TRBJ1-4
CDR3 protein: CASSLDRWGQGEEKLFF
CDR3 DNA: TGTGCCAGCAGCTTAGACCGTTGGGGACAGGGTGAAGAAAAACTGTTTTTT

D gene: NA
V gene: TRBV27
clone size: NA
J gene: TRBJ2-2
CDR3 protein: CASSHNSNTGELFF
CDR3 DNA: TGTGCCAGCAGTCACAATTCGAACACCGGGGAGCTGTTTTTT

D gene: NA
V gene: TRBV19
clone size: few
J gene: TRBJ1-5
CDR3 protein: CASSVAGGNQPQHF
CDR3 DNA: TGTGCCAGTAGTGTGGCAGGAGGGAATCAGCCCCAGCATTTT

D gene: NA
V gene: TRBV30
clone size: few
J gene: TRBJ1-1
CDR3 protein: CAWSVLEDTEAFF
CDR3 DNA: TGTGCCTGGAGTGTACTAGAGGACACTGAAGCTTTCTTT

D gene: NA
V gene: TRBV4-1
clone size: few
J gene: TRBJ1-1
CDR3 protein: CASSQFGVVAFF
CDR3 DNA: TGCGCCAGCAGCCAATTCGGGGTGGTGGCTTTCTTT

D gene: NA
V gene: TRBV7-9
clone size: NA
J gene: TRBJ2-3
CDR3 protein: CASSSAGLYTDTQYF
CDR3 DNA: TGTGCCAGCAGCTCGGCAGGGCTCTACACAGATACGCAGTATTTT

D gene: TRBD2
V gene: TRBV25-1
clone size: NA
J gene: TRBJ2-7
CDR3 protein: CASKKGLAGPYEQYF
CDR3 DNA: TGTGCCAGCAAAAAGGGACTAGCGGGACCCTACGAGCAGTACTTC

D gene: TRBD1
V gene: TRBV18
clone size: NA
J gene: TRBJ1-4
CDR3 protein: CASLQGEGEKLFF
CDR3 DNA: TGTGCCAGTTTACAGGGGGAAGGTGAAAAACTGTTTTTT

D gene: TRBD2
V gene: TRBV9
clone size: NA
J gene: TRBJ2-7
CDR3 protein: CASSVGETSPTYEQYF
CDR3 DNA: TGTGCCAGCAGCGTCGGGGAGACTAGCCCTACCTACGAGCAGTACTTC

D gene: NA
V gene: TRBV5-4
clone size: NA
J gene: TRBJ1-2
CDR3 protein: CASSSGDSYGYTF
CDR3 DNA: TGTGCCAGCAGCTCCGGAGACAGCTATGGCTACACCTTC

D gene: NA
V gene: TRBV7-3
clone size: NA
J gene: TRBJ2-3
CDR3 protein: CASSLKGSGSSTDTQYF
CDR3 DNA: TGTGCCAGCAGCTTAAAAGGGTCGGGATCAAGCACAGATACGCAGTATTTT

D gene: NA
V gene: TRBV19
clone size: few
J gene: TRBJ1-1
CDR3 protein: CASSRDTEAFF
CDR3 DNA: TGTGCCAGTAGTCGGGACACTGAAGCTTTCTTT

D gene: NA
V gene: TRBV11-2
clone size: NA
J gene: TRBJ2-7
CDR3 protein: CASSPGTGSSYEQYF
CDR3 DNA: TGTGCCAGCAGCCCAGGGACTGGGAGCTCCTACGAGCAGTACTTC

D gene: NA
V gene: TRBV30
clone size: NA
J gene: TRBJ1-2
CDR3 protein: CAWSVEGVQGYTF
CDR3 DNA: TGTGCCTGGAGTGTGGAAGGGGTTCAAGGTTACACCTTC

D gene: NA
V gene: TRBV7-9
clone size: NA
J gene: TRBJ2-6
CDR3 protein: CASSLALGDSGANVLTF
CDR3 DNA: TGTGCCAGCAGCTTAGCGCTCGGGGACTCTGGGGCCAACGTCCTGACTTTC

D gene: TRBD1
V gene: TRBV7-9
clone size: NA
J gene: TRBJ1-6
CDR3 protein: CASSSRDRGNSPLHF
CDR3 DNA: TGTGCCAGCAGCAGCCGGGACAGGGGTAATTCACCCCTCCACTTT

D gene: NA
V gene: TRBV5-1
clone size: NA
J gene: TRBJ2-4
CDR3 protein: CASSLAGENIQYF
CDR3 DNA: TGCGCCAGCAGCTTGGCCGGGGAAAACATTCAGTACTTC

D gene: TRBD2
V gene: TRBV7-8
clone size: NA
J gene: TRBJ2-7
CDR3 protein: CASTGGWGRGYEQYF
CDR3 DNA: TGTGCCAGCACCGGGGGTTGGGGGAGGGGCTACGAGCAGTACTTC

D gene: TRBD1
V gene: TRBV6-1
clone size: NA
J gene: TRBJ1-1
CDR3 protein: CASSGWTGGVREAFF
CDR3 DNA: TGTGCCAGCAGTGGTTGGACAGGAGGGGTACGAGAAGCTTTCTTT

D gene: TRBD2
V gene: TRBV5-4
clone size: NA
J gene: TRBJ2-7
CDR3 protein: CASSLSIGAGGPRVQYF
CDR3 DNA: TGTGCCAGCAGCTTGAGCATCGGAGCGGGGGGGCCTAGGGTGCAGTACTTC

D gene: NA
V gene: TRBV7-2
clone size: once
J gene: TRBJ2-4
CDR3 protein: CASSRSVGGEGDIQYF
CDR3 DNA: TGTGCCAGCAGCAGGAGCGTTGGCGGGGAGGGGGACATTCAGTACTTC

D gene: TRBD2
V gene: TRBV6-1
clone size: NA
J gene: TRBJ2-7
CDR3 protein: CASSGVTSVEEQYF
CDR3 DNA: TGTGCCAGCAGCGGGGTGACTAGCGTGGAAGAGCAGTACTTC

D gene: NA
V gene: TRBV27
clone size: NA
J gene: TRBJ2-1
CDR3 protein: CASSLSPNNEQFF
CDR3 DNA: TGTGCCAGCAGTTTAAGCCCGAACAATGAGCAGTTCTTC

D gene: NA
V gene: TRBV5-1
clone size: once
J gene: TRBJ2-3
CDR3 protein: CASSYRSRTDTQYF
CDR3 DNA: TGCGCCAGCAGCTATAGATCCCGCACAGATACGCAGTATTTT

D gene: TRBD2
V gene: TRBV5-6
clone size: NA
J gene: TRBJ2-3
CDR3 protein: CASSRQGAGVDTQYF
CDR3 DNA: TGTGCCAGCAGCCGACAAGGGGCGGGAGTGGATACGCAGTATTTT

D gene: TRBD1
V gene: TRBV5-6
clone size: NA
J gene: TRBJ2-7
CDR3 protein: CASSRRQGASTYEQYF
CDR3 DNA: TGTGCCAGCAGCCGGAGACAGGGGGCTTCAACCTACGAGCAGTACTTC

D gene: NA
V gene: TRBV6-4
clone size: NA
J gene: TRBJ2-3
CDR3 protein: CASSATGGSDTQYF
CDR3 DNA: TGTGCCAGCAGTGCGACCGGGGGTAGTGATACGCAGTATTTT

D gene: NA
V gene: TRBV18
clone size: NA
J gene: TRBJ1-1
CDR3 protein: CASLLQQGNTEAFF
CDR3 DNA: TGTGCCAGCTTATTGCAACAGGGGAACACTGAAGCTTTCTTT

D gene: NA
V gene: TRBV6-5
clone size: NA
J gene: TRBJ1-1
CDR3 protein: CASSPPQGREAFF
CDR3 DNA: TGTGCCAGCAGCCCCCCACAGGGCCGGGAAGCTTTCTTT

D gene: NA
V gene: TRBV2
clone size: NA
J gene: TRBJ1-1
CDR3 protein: CASTDAWRTEAFF
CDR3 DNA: TGTGCCAGCACGGACGCCTGGAGGACTGAAGCTTTCTTT